This is a list of T cell receptor beta chains from one sample in a study of blood T cells in healthy people across ages. TCRdb called the 5' RACE reads again in MiXCR, with one record for every CDR3 protein. The table records about 680,000 distinct CDR3 sequences, around 48% of them present only once. Sequenced: blood. The receptors were sampled from an older woman in good health. CDR3s include the opening cysteine and the closing phenylalanine or tryptophan. The D gene is left open where the match is weak. Where a row states a size, it is once, few, many or the class of an expanded clone; other rows omit it.

d_call,clone_size,v_call,j_call,cdr3_nt,cdr3_aa
NA,NA,TRBV7-9,TRBJ2-1,TGTGCCAGTTGGTCAGGATTTAGCTCCTACAATGAGCAGTTCTTC,CASWSGFSSYNEQFF
NA,NA,TRBV11-2,TRBJ2-3,TGTGCCAGCAGCTTATCCCCGCGCGCCACAGATACGCAGTATTTT,CASSLSPRATDTQYF
NA,few,TRBV7-2,TRBJ2-2,TGTGCCAGCAGCTTAGGCTCACGCACCGGGGAGCTGTTTTTT,CASSLGSRTGELFF
NA,NA,TRBV6-1,TRBJ2-4,TGTGCCAGCAGTGAGTTTTCGTGGACAGGTGGGAGCGCGGGGCAGTACTTC,CASSEFSWTGGSAGQYF
NA,many,TRBV20-1,TRBJ1-2,TGCAGTGCTATCCCCCTTGGGGGTTATGGCTACACCTTC,CSAIPLGGYGYTF
NA,NA,TRBV5-1,TRBJ2-5,TGCGCCAGCAGCACCCAGGGAAGCCAAGAGACCCAGTACTTC,CASSTQGSQETQYF
TRBD2,NA,TRBV6-2/TRBV6-3,TRBJ2-5,TGTGCCAGCAGGACCGGGGGGATTGGAATAGAGACCCAGTACTTC,CASRTGGIGIETQYF
TRBD1,NA,TRBV20-1,TRBJ2-7,TGCAGTGCTAGAAGCGACAGGGGAGTTACCTACGAGCAGTACTTC,CSARSDRGVTYEQYF
NA,NA,TRBV7-2,TRBJ2-5,TGTGCCAGCAGCCCCGCTAGATACCAAGAGACCCGGTACTTC,CASSPARYQETRYF
NA,NA,TRBV7-2,TRBJ1-2,TGTGCCAGCAGCGAAGAAGTGGGATACAGATTTGGCTACACCTTC,CASSEEVGYRFGYTF
TRBD1,few,TRBV4-3,TRBJ2-5,TGCGCCAGCAGCTTCCAACAGGGGGAGACCCAGTACTTC,CASSFQQGETQYF
NA,NA,TRBV21-1,TRBJ2-6,TGTGCCAGCAGCAAAGTCAAGCGGGCAGGGTCAACCCCTGGGGCCAACGTCCTGACTTTC,CASSKVKRAGSTPGANVLTF
TRBD2,NA,TRBV9,TRBJ2-3,TGTGCCAGCAGCGTAGGTACTAGCGGGATGCAAGATACGCAGTATTTT,CASSVGTSGMQDTQYF
TRBD2,once,TRBV20-1,TRBJ2-3,TGCAGTGCTAGGGTGACCTTAGCGGGGATCACAGATACGCAGTATTTT,CSARVTLAGITDTQYF
TRBD2,NA,TRBV11-2,TRBJ2-3,TGTGCCAGCAGCTTAGTTGGTCTAGCGGGCGCAGATACGCAGTATTTT,CASSLVGLAGADTQYF
TRBD2,few,TRBV7-2,TRBJ2-7,TGTGCCAGCAGCTTAAGGGTCAGCGGGGGCTACGAGCAGTACTTC,CASSLRVSGGYEQYF
NA,NA,TRBV29-1,TRBJ2-1,TGCAGCGTTTATGGTTTTTGGGGGGACCCGGGGGTTGAGCAGTTCTTC,CSVYGFWGDPGVEQFF
NA,NA,TRBV24-1,TRBJ2-1,TGTGCCACCAGTGATTTGGCGGCCAGAGGGTACAATGAGCAGTTCTTC,CATSDLAARGYNEQFF
NA,NA,TRBV14,TRBJ2-5,TGTGCCAGCAGCCAAGATGGTAGATTGGGACAAGAGACCCAGTACTTC,CASSQDGRLGQETQYF
NA,NA,TRBV20-1,TRBJ2-1,TGCAGTGCTATCTCCGGGACTGGGGCCTACAATGAGCAGTTCTTC,CSAISGTGAYNEQFF
NA,few,TRBV28,TRBJ2-3,TGTGCCACCAGGGAGGAGCGTATTGGCACAGATACGCAGTATTTT,CATREERIGTDTQYF
NA,NA,TRBV24-1,TRBJ2-3,TGTGCCACCAATGATTTGGGGACATGGCCACCAACGCAGTATTTT,CATNDLGTWPPTQYF
NA,NA,TRBV15,TRBJ2-1,TGTGCCACCAGCAGAGGAGGCAGTTCGGTTAGCGAGCAGTTCTTC,CATSRGGSSVSEQFF
TRBD1,NA,TRBV11-2,TRBJ2-5,TGTGCCAGCAGCTTAGAACCCAAACGACAGGGGGTATCAGAGACCCAGTACTTC,CASSLEPKRQGVSETQYF
NA,NA,TRBV10-3,TRBJ2-7,TGTGCCATCAGTGAAGCGCTATACGAGCAGTACTTC,CAISEALYEQYF
NA,NA,TRBV5-4,TRBJ2-7,TGTGCCAGCAGCTTGGAGAGCGGTACCTCCTACGAGCAGTACTTC,CASSLESGTSYEQYF